Presented here are 32 T cell receptor beta chains from one specimen sequenced in a study of blood T cell repertoires in COVID-19. The table came from immunoSEQ multiplex PCR; TCRdb's copy has only in-frame clones and leaves some out. The repertoire has approximately 280,000 clones, around nine tenths of them found once; the top ten carry approximately 7.5%. Material: peripheral blood. The receptors originated from a woman in her 30s with COVID-19, enrolled during active disease.

V is TRBV5-6 and J is TRBJ1-3; D is ambiguous. V gave up 4 bases and J gave up 0 bases, with 11 bases separating them. The CDR3 covers 15 residues. Germline CDR1 SGHDT, CDR2 YYEEEE. DNA for the CDR3: TGTGCCAGCAGCCCTGGAGGCGGCTCTGGAAACACCATATATTTT. Its protein is CASSPGGGSGNTIYF.

The genes are TRBV6-6 and TRBJ2-1; 10 bases match TRBD2. Trimming cost V 5 bases and J 8 bases; bases outside gene matches: 6. The CDR3 extends over 14 amino acids. CDR1 MNHNY and CDR2 SVGAGI come from the germline V gene (reference sequence). The DNA for the CDR3 is TGTGCCAGCAGTCCTATAGCGGGAGGAGATGAGCAGTTCTTC. Its translation is CASSPIAGGDEQFF.

This chain joins TRBV9 and TRBJ1-4; possibly TRBD1 for D (6 bases). Germline V lookup: CDR1 SGDLS, CDR2 YYNGEE. V was shortened by 3 bases and J by 8 bases, with 11 bases between the two germline ends. The CDR3 is 13 residues long. For the CDR3, the DNA is TGTGCCAGCAGCGAGGGGGTTGGAGAAAAACTGTTTTTT. Translated: CASSEGVGEKLFF.

The genes are TRBV5-6 and TRBJ2-5, with TRBD2 identical over 8 bases. The CDR3 extends over 16 amino acids. Germline V gene data show CDR1 as SGHDT and CDR2 as YYEEEE. Trimming took 4 bases from V and 5 from J; bases not matched to a gene: 13. The CDR3 reads CASSPGGGFGEETQYF. DNA for the CDR3: TGTGCCAGCAGCCCCGGGGGGGGTTTTGGGGAGGAGACCCAGTACTTC.

This clone came up once. The chain carries TRBV7-8 and TRBJ2-7; D possibly corresponds to TRBD1 (6 bases). Trimming removed 5 bases at V and 1 base at J, with 12 bases between. The CDR3 totals 14 residues. Germline-derived CDR1 and CDR2 are SGHVS and FQNEAQ. The CDR3 reads CASSPPGVSYEQYF. CDR3 coding DNA: TGTGCCAGCAGCCCCCCAGGGGTGTCCTACGAGCAGTACTTC.

V and J are TRBV2 and TRBJ1-5; 7 positions match TRBD1. The ends lost 6 bases at V and 3 bases at J; junction bases unmatched: 5. Germline-derived CDR1 and CDR2 are SNHLY and FYNNEI. This CDR3 contains 14 residues. This CDR3 is CASRITGDNQPQHF. In nucleotides, the CDR3 is TGTGCCAGCAGGATAACAGGGGACAATCAGCCCCAGCATTTT.

The V gene is TRBV11-2, the J gene TRBJ2-7; 8 bases are a match to TRBD1. V lost 0 bases to trimming and J lost 2 bases; unmatched junction nucleotides: 3. Germline-derived CDR1 and CDR2 are SGHAT and FQNNGV. The CDR3 sequence is 15 residues long. CDR3 sequence: CASSLDPTGAYEQYF. The CDR3 DNA is TGTGCCAGCAGCTTAGATCCGACAGGGGCCTACGAGCAGTACTTC.

Regarding this clone: Mismatch with germline at one junction end may stem from a read error. The chain recombines TRBV7-8 with TRBJ1-5; 7 bases are a match to TRBD1. The germline V gene encodes CDR1 SGHVS and CDR2 FQNEAQ. The CDR3 length is 15 residues. The CDR3 loop is CASSLGLTGYQPQHF. CDR3 nucleotide sequence: TGTGCCAGCAGTTTAGGGTTGACAGGGTACCAGCCCCAGCATTTT.

V is TRBV19 and J is TRBJ1-1, with 7 bases that match TRBD1. This CDR3 is built from 16 residues. V shed 5 bases, J shed 0 bases, and the junction held 9 bases outside the gene matches. CDR1 and CDR2 from the germline V gene are LNHDA and SQIVND (reference sequence). The DNA for the CDR3 is TGTGCCAGTAGTCCCAGAACGGGACAGCTGAACACTGAAGCTTTCTTT. This codes for CASSPRTGQLNTEAFF.

V and J are TRBV9 and TRBJ2-7; a weak D match, TRBD2 (5 bases). Germline CDR1 is SGDLS and CDR2 is YYNGEE. The length of the CDR3 is 14 residues. V shed 6 bases and J shed 2 bases, with 15 bases lying between them. DNA for the CDR3: TGTGCCAGCACCCCCCAGGACTTTGCCTACGAGCAGTACTTC. Translating it yields CASTPQDFAYEQYF.

The gene calls are TRBV6-5 and TRBJ1-4; tentatively, D is TRBD1 (5 bases). V lost 5 bases and J 3 bases, leaving 13 bases between the germline ends. From germline, CDR1 is MNHEY and CDR2 SVGAGI. This CDR3 has 15 amino acids. CDR3 sequence: CASSQTGASNEKLFF. The DNA of the CDR3 is TGTGCCAGCAGTCAAACAGGCGCGTCTAATGAAAAACTGTTTTTT.

The J gene is TRBJ2-7, the V gene TRBV28, with 10 bases matching TRBD2. Germline V CDR1 and CDR2: MDHEN, SYDVKM. Trimming removed 6 bases from V and 4 bases from J; junction bases left unmatched: 9. This CDR3 contains 15 residues. CDR3 in amino acids: CASRPRTSGAYEQYF. The CDR3 DNA reads TGTGCCAGCAGACCGCGGACTAGCGGCGCTTACGAGCAGTACTTC.

The table lists this clone with a few counts. The chain combines TRBV7-6 with TRBJ2-1; D gene uncertain. The V gene's germline CDR1 is SGHVS and CDR2 FNYEAQ. CDR3 size: 17 residues. The V and J ends lost 5 bases and 0 bases respectively, with 17 bases between them. CDR3 coding DNA: TGTGCCAGCAGCCCTTCTTTAGCACCAAGCTCCTACAATGAGCAGTTCTTC. Encoded protein: CASSPSLAPSSYNEQFF.

The chain couples TRBV24-1 to TRBJ2-7; 10 bases align to TRBD2. CDR1 is KGHDR, CDR2 SFDVKD, per germline. CDR3 length equals 15 residues. V shed 4 bases, J shed 4 bases, and the junction held 6 bases outside the gene matches. CDR3 DNA sequence: TGTGCCACCAGTGAGTCCCTAGCGGGAGTGTACGAGCAGTACTTC. Its translation is CATSESLAGVYEQYF.

The rearrangement uses TRBV3-1 (or the pseudogene TRBV3-2) and TRBJ2-5; D is undetermined. V lost 3 bases and J 5 bases, leaving 13 bases between the germline ends. The CDR3 sequence is 14 residues long. CDR1 is LGHDT and CDR2 is YNNKEL in the germline V gene (reference sequence). The CDR3 DNA sequence: TGTGCCAGCAGCCACGAATCCCGGTGGGAGACCCAGTACTTC. Translated, it gives CASSHESRWETQYF.

This chain uses TRBV4-1 with TRBJ2-5; D not resolved. Germline CDR1 MGHRA, CDR2 YSYEKL. Trimming removed 0 bases at V and 5 bases at J, with 10 bases between. This CDR3 has 14 residues. This CDR3 reads CASSQEGNTETQYF. CDR3 nucleotide sequence: TGCGCCAGCAGCCAAGAGGGCAATACGGAGACCCAGTACTTC.

J is TRBJ2-4 and V is TRBV3-1 (or the pseudogene TRBV3-2); D is perhaps TRBD2 (6 bases). This CDR3 spans 12 amino acids. V lost 3 bases and J lost 15, with 15 bases in between. Germline values: CDR1 LGHDT, CDR2 YNNKEL (reference sequence). The CDR3 here is CASSQGDLGLYF. CDR3 nucleotide sequence: TGTGCCAGCAGCCAGGGGGACTTGGGGCTGTACTTC.

The chain carries TRBV10-1 and TRBJ2-2; the match to TRBD2 covers 11 bases. CDR1 is WNHNN, CDR2 SYGVQD, per germline (reference sequence). V trimming: 3 bases; J trimming: 0 bases; junction bases outside the gene matches: 3. The CDR3 covers 17 residues. CDR3: CASSDEGLAANTGELFF. The CDR3 coding sequence is TGCGCCAGCAGTGACGAGGGACTAGCGGCGAACACCGGGGAGCTGTTTTTT.

This clone was observed once. The rearrangement links TRBV24-1 to TRBJ1-5; weak D call: TRBD1 (5 bases). Trimming pared 4 bases from V and 3 bases from J, leaving 6 bases between. This CDR3 comprises 13 residues. Germline CDR1 and CDR2: KGHDR and SFDVKD. Here the CDR3 reads CATSDRVNQPQHF. CDR3 sequence (DNA): TGTGCCACCAGTGACAGGGTCAATCAGCCCCAGCATTTT.

The V and J genes are TRBV6-4 and TRBJ2-1; 9 positions match TRBD2. Trimming took 2 bases from V and 3 from J; bases not matched to a gene: 5. The CDR3 spans 16 residues. From germline, CDR1 is MRHNA and CDR2 SNTAGT. In DNA form, the CDR3 reads TGTGCCAGCAGTGACGATGCGGGAGGGAACTACAATGAGCAGTTCTTC. This sequence encodes CASSDDAGGNYNEQFF.

The chain employs TRBV6-4 and TRBJ1-1; no clear D. CDR1 is MRHNA, CDR2 SNTAGT, per germline. V was trimmed by 10 bases and J by 3 bases, leaving 12 bases between them. The CDR3 sequence is 12 residues long. The CDR3 is CAKTVEDTEAFF. CDR3 sequence (DNA): TGTGCCAAGACGGTCGAGGACACTGAAGCTTTCTTT.

This clone was observed once. V is TRBV15 and J is TRBJ1-4, with D hard to call. The CDR3 totals 15 residues. V lost 3 bases to trimming and J lost 7 bases, with 15 bases between them. CDR1 is LNHNV, CDR2 YYDKDF, per germline (reference sequence). As DNA, the CDR3 is TGTGCCACCAGCAGGAACCCGGGAAGGAGTGAAAAACTGTTTTTT. Translated: CATSRNPGRSEKLFF.

The rearrangement joins TRBV29-1 to TRBJ1-4; 7 bases map to TRBD1. Germline lookup yields CDR1 SQVTM and CDR2 ANQGSEA. This CDR3 comprises 13 residues. V shed 1 base, J shed 7 bases, and the junction held 3 bases outside the gene matches. The CDR3, as DNA: TGCAGCGTTGAAGGGACAGGAGTTGAAAAACTGTTTTTT. Its translation is CSVEGTGVEKLFF.

This chain joins TRBV6-5 and TRBJ2-1; TRBD1 is a possible D gene (6 bases). Trimming left V 1 base short and J 0 bases short, with 10 bases between. From germline, CDR1 is MNHEY and CDR2 SVGAGI. This CDR3 contains 16 residues. The CDR3 loop reads CASSYFGGPSYNEQFF. The DNA for the CDR3 is TGTGCCAGCAGTTACTTTGGGGGCCCCTCCTACAATGAGCAGTTCTTC.

The chain has TRBV4-3 and TRBJ1-1; unclear D gene. This CDR3 has 13 residues. V was cut by 0 bases and J by 1 base, with 3 bases left in between. From germline, CDR1 is LGHNA and CDR2 YSLEER. Here the CDR3 DNA reads TGCGCCAGCAGCCAAGATAGGAACACTGAAGCTTTCTTT. As protein: CASSQDRNTEAFF.

The chain carries TRBV28 and TRBJ2-1; 7 bases match TRBD2. CDR1 is MDHEN and CDR2 is SYDVKM in the germline V gene. CDR3 length equals 11 residues. Trimming took 8 bases from V and 9 from J; bases not matched to a gene: 4. The CDR3 sequence: CASGGGGEQFF. Here the CDR3 DNA reads TGTGCCAGCGGCGGGGGTGGTGAGCAGTTCTTC. Based on the CDR3 plus reference TRBV28 and TRBJ2-1, the full variable domain is DVKVTQSSRYLVKRTGEKVFLECVQDMDHENMFWYRQDPGLGLRLIYFSYDVKMKEKGDIPEGYSVSREKKERFSLILESASTNQTSMYLCASGGGGEQFFGPGTRLTVL.

The chain joins TRBV7-9 to TRBJ2-1, with D possibly TRBD2 on 5 matching bases. CDR3 length: 15 amino acids. CDR1 and CDR2 from the germline V gene are SEHNR and FQNEAQ (reference sequence). V gave up 1 base and J gave up 6 bases, with 13 bases separating them. CDR3 coding DNA: TGTGCCAGCAGCTTAGGGACTGGGAACTCCAATGAGCAGTTCTTC. Residues: CASSLGTGNSNEQFF. Filled out from reference TRBV7-9 and TRBJ2-1, the complete variable domain reads DTGVSQNPRHKITKRGQNVTFRCDPISEHNRLYWYRQTLGQGPEFLTYFQNEAQLEKSRLLSDRFSAERPKGSFSTLEIQRTEQGDSAMYLCASSLGTGNSNEQFFGPGTRLTVL.

In this sample, this clone turned up a few times. The rearrangement uses TRBV2 and TRBJ2-7; 7 nucleotides match TRBD1. The germline V gene encodes CDR1 SNHLY and CDR2 FYNNEI. J was trimmed by 4 bases and V by 6 bases; bases with no gene match: 9. This CDR3 is built from 14 residues. This CDR3 is CASRSGTVTYEQYF. CDR3 bases: TGTGCCAGCAGATCCGGGACAGTGACTTACGAGCAGTACTTC.

The genes are TRBV9 and TRBJ2-1; TRBD2 agrees at 12 bases. The CDR3 extends over 16 amino acids. V shed 1 base and J 8 bases; nucleotides not matched to a gene: 7. Germline V gives CDR1 SGDLS, CDR2 YYNGEE. The CDR3 loop reads CASSVSGLAGLDEQFF. The CDR3 region has the DNA TGTGCCAGCAGCGTATCCGGACTAGCGGGACTGGATGAGCAGTTCTTC.

The chain carries TRBV6-2 or TRBV6-3 and TRBJ1-5, with a weak D call TRBD1 (5 bases). V was shortened by 2 bases and J by 5 bases, with 13 bases between the two germline ends. Germline V gene sequence: CDR1 MNHEY, CDR2 SVGEGT. This CDR3 spans 15 amino acids. CDR3 in amino acids: CASSYADWGDQPQHF. The CDR3 coding sequence is TGTGCCAGCAGTTACGCAGACTGGGGGGATCAGCCCCAGCATTTT.

The J gene is TRBJ2-5, the V gene TRBV4-3, with a tentative D call TRBD1 (6 bases). The V end lost 3 bases, the J end lost 1 base, and 9 bases lay between the germline ends. This CDR3 is built from 14 residues. The germline V gene encodes CDR1 LGHNA and CDR2 YSLEER. The CDR3 here is CASSQNRVQETQYF. The CDR3 nucleotides read TGCGCCAGCAGCCAGAACAGGGTCCAAGAGACCCAGTACTTC.

This clone was detected a few times. This chain uses TRBV7-2 with TRBJ2-5, with unresolved D. Germline-derived CDR1 and CDR2 are SGHTA and FQGNSA. The CDR3 spans 11 residues. Trimming removed 5 bases at V and 5 bases at J, with 6 bases between. CDR3 in amino acids: CASSPRETQYF. CDR3 nucleotides: TGTGCCAGCAGCCCCAGGGAGACCCAGTACTTC.